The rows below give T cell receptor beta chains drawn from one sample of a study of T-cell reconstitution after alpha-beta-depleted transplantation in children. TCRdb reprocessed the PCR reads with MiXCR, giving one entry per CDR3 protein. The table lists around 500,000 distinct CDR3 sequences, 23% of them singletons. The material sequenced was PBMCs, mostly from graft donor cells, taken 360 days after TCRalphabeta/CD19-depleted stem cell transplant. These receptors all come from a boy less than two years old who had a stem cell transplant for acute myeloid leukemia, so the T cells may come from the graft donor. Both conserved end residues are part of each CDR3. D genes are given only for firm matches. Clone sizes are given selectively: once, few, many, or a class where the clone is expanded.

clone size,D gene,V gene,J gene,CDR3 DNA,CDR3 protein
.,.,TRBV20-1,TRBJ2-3,TGCAGTGCAACTACACGGGACAAAAACGGGCATACGCAGTATTTT,CSATTRDKNGHTQYF
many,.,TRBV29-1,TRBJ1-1,TGCAGCCCCGTTAGGGGCACGAACACTGAAGCTTTCTTT,CSPVRGTNTEAFF
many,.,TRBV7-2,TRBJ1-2,TGTGCCAGCAGCTTGCTACAGGGTAACTATGGCTACACCTTC,CASSLLQGNYGYTF
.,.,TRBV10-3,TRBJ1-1,TGTGCCATCAGTGGTGCGGGGGGCACTGAAGCTTTCTTT,CAISGAGGTEAFF
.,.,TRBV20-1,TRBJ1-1,TGCTGTGCTCGACGCGGATGGGGCAGGTGGGACACTGAAGCTTTCTTT,CCARRGWGRWDTEAFF
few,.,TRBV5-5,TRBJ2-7,TGTGCCAGCAGTCGCCCAGGGAGCGAGCAGTACTTC,CASSRPGSEQYF
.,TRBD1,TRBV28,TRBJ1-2,TGTGCCAGCAGTTTACCGGGACAGGGGGAACGCTACACCTTC,CASSLPGQGERYTF
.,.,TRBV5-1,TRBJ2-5,TGCGCCAGCAGCTTGGTGGGTGAGGGCCAAGAGACCCAGTACTTC,CASSLVGEGQETQYF
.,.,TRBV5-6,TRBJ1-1,TGTGCCAGCAGCATTTCACCCCGGGATGAAGCTTTCTTT,CASSISPRDEAFF
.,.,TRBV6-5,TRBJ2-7,TGTGCCAGCAGTTACTCGGAGAGTCCCTACGAGCAGTACTTC,CASSYSESPYEQYF
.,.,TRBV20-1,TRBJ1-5,TGCAGTGCCGTCGACCGATCGGATCAGCCCCAGCATTTT,CSAVDRSDQPQHF
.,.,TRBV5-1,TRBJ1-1,TGCGCCAGCAGCCCTGGGGGCGGATTCGAAGCTTTCTTT,CASSPGGGFEAFF
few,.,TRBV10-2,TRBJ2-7,TGCGCCAGCGGGACGGACGAGCAGTACTTC,CASGTDEQYF
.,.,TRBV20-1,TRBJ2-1,TGCAGTACTGTAGGGGGGCTCTCCTACAATGAGCAGTTCTTC,CSTVGGLSYNEQFF
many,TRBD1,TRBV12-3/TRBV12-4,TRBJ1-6,TGTGCCAGCAGCGAGACAGGGGGGGTAGATAATTCACCCCTCCACTTT,CASSETGGVDNSPLHF
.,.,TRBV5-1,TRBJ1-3,TGCGCCAGCAGCCTAAGTACGATTTCTGGAAACACCATATATTTT,CASSLSTISGNTIYF
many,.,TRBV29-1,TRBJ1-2,TGCAGCGTTGTGTGGGGGGCTGAAGGCTACACCTTC,CSVVWGAEGYTF
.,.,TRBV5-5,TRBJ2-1,TGTGCCAGCAGCGACGGAGACCTCAACATCCTTCTTTTCCACGAGCAGTTCTTC,CASSDGDLNILLFHEQFF
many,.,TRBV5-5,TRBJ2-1,TGTGCCAGCAGGGGAGGGACAGCGTCCTACAATGAGCAGTTCTTC,CASRGGTASYNEQFF
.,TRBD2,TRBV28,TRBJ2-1,TGTGCCAGCAGTCCCGGGACTAGCGGGGGTGGGGATGAGCAGTTCTTC,CASSPGTSGGGDEQFF
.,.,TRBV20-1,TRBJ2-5,TGCAGTGCTCCCGAGGCAAGCAGGGAAGAGACCCAGTACTTC,CSAPEASREETQYF
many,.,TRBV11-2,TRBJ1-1,TGTGCCAGCAGCTTCGGGATCAACACTGAAGCTTTCTTT,CASSFGINTEAFF